A single T cell receptor beta chain is shown here with its context. Trimming took 3 bases from V and 7 from J; bases not matched to a gene: 11. The germline gives CDR1 SGHRS, CDR2 YFSETQ. This CDR3 has 16 amino acids. This record belongs to a study of blood T cell repertoires in COVID-19. Turning to the study itself: PBMCs, B-cell-depleted T cells, or T cells were the source of the cDNA or gDNA that made up the material.

Under the authors' procedure: Amplification of reference gene primers was used by the study to estimate nucleated cell counts. Clones were sequenced by immunoSEQ multiplex PCR, and TCRdb holds only the in-frame ones, with some missing. V and J calls and clone size are as listed in that table; D and trimming were resolved from the DNA. The sample lists about 190,000 clones, around 88% occurring once. The rearrangement links TRBV5-1 to TRBJ2-2; 8 bases are shared with TRBD2. The sample consisted of peripheral blood. This sequence was found in a woman in her twenties or thirties with acute or convalescent COVID-19. For the CDR3, the DNA is TGCGCCAGCAGCTGGATAGCGGGGACTACAAGCGGGGAGCTGTTTTTT. Encoded protein: CASSWIAGTTSGELFF.